The sequence of this T cell receptor beta chain was determined in a study of vaccination and CD4 T cells after COVID-19. The Oncomine TCR Beta short-read assay sequenced DNA from cultured CD4+ T cells. TCRdb itself ran the PCR reads through MiXCR, one entry per CDR3 protein. This sample has approximately 4,000 distinct CDR3 sequences, with 38% found just once. Treatment described: approximately nine-day PBMC culture with coronavirus spike peptide pools or control peptides (ViraFEST assay). V lost 9 bases to trimming and J lost 1 base, with 11 bases between them. CDR3 size: 13 residues. From germline, CDR1 is KGHDR and CDR2 SFDVKD. By share, this clonotype counts as medium-sized (0.01 to 0.1%). Its antigen is undetermined.

The TCR comes from a human donor who had recovered from COVID-19. The sequenced sample was CD4+ T cells from blood, cultured in vitro. The chain carries TRBV24-1 and TRBJ1-1; D not certain. The CDR3 spells CATSHQANTEAFF. In DNA form, the CDR3 reads TGTGCCACCTCACATCAGGCGAACACTGAAGCTTTCTTT.